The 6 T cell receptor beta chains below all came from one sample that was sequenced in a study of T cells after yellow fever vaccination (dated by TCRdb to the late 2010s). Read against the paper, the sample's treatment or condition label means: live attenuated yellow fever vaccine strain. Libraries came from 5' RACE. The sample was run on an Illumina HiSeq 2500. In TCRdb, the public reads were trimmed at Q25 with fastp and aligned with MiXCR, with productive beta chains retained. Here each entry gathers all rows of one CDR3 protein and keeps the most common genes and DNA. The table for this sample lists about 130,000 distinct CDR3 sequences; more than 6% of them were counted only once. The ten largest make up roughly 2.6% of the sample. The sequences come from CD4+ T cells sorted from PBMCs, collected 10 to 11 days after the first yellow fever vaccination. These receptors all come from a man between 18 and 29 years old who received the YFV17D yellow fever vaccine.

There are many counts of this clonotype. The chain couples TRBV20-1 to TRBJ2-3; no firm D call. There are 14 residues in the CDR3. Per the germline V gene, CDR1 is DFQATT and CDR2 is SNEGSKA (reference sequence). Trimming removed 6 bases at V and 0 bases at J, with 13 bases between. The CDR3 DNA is TGCAGTGCGTCCGGACGATCTAGCACAGATACGCAGTATTTT. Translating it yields CSASGRSSTDTQYF.

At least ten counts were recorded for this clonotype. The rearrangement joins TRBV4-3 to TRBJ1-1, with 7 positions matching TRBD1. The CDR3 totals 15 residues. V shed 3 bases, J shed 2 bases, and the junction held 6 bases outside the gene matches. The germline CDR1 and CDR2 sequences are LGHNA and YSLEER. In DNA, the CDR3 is TGCGCCAGCAGCCACCCGGGACAGACTAACACTGAAGCTTTCTTT. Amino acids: CASSHPGQTNTEAFF.

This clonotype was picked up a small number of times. Here the CDR3 reads CATTRGGPITNSPLHF. The CDR3 DNA sequence: TGTGCCACCACGAGGGGCGGCCCAATAACTAATTCACCCCTCCACTTT. The genes are TRBV6-5 and TRBJ1-6, with D possibly TRBD1 on 5 matching bases. This CDR3 contains 16 residues. Germline assignment: CDR1 MNHEY and CDR2 SVGAGI. Between the trimmed V and J ends, which lost 10 bases and 6 bases, there was a span of 22 bases.

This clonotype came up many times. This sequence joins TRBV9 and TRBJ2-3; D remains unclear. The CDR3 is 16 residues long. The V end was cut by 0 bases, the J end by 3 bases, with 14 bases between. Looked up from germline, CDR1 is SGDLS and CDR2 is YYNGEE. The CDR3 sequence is CASSVGISSETDTQYF. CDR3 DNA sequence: TGTGCCAGCAGCGTAGGAATTTCCTCCGAAACAGATACGCAGTATTTT.

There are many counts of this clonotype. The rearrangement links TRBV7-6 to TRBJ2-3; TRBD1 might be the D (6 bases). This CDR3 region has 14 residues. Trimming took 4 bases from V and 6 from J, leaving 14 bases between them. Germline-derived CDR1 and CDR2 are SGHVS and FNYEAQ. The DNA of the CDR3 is TGTGCCAGCAGCTCCTCTAGGGGGTTGGATACGCAGTATTTT. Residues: CASSSSRGLDTQYF.

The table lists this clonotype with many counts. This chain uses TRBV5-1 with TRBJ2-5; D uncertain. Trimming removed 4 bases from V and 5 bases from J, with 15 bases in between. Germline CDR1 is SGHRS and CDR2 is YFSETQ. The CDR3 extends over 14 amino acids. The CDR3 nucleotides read TGCGCCAGCAGCCCCCTTGTAGCCACGGAGACCCAGTACTTC. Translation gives CASSPLVATETQYF.